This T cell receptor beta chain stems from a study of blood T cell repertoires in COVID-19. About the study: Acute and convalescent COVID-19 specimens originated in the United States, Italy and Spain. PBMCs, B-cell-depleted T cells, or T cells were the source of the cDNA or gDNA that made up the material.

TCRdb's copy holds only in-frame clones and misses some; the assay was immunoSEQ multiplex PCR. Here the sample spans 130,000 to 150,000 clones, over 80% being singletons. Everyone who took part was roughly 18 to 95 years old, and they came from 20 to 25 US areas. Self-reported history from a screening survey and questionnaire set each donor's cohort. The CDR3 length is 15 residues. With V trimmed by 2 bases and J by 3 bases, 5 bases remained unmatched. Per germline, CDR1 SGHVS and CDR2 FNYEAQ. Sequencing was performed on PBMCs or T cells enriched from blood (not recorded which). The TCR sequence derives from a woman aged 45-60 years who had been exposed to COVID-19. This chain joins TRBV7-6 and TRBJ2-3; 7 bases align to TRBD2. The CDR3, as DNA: TGTGCCAGCAGCTTAAGGGACGGGGGGACAGATACGCAGTATTTT. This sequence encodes CASSLRDGGTDTQYF.